One T cell receptor (beta chain) is described in this entry. Only in-frame clones appear in the TCRdb table, and some are missing; sequencing was by immunoSEQ multiplex PCR. The table has some 15,000 clones, around 83% seen once. This entry is derived from a study of technical replicates of blood from a few donors. Germline loops: CDR1 MDHEN, CDR2 SYDVKM. V gave up 2 bases and J gave up 7 bases, with 14 bases separating them. The CDR3 is 15 residues long. This sequence joins TRBV28 and TRBJ1-4, with D possibly TRBD1 on 5 matching bases. Material: PBMCs. The sequence came from a human donor in good health. CDR3 amino acids: CASSLGGIHIEKLFF. DNA of the CDR3: TGTGCCAGCAGTTTAGGGGGGATACATATTGAAAAACTGTTTTTT.